This T cell receptor beta chain comes out of a study of CD8 T cells in Susac syndrome. The authors carried out high-throughput sequencing of TCR beta. They applied it to CD8+ and CD4+ T cells obtained from blood. Negative isolation yielded CD8+ and CD4+ T cells; FACS enriched TEMRA cells. RNA in amounts of roughly 0.5 to 1 ug was reverse transcribed with random hexamers. With immunoSEQ multiplex PCR, TCR beta CDR3 was amplified across 54 Vbeta and 13 Jbeta. TCRdb used MiXCR to reprocess the immunoSEQ multiplex PCR reads, holding one entry per CDR3 protein. This table has approximately 150,000 distinct CDR3 sequences, around 93% appearing once. This CDR3 has 13 residues. CDR1 and CDR2 (germline): LNHDA, SQIVND (reference sequence). Trimming removed 11 bases from V and 8 bases from J; junction bases left unmatched: 8.

The V call is TRBV19, the J call TRBJ1-6, with 8 bases matching TRBD1. Sequenced: CD4+ T cells from PBMCs. The receptor comes from a human donor in good health. CDR3 amino acids: CASEDRVDSPLHF. In nucleotides, the CDR3 is TGTGCCTCCGAGGACAGGGTTGATTCACCCCTCCACTTT. Full variable domain (outside the CDR3, taken from reference TRBV19 and TRBJ1-6): DGGITQSPKYLFRKEGQNVTLSCEQNLNHDAMYWYRQDPGQGLRLIYYSQIVNDFQKGDIAEGYSVSREKKESFPLTVTSAQKNPTAFYLCASEDRVDSPLHFGNGTRLTVT.